This TCR beta chain comes out of a study of blood T cells in healthy people across ages. This clonotype was detected only a few times. Sample-barcoded 5' priming and a J-beta primer mix drove a second PCR of roughly 6 to 12 cycles. TCRdb recomputed calls from the 5' RACE reads with MiXCR, one row per CDR3 protein. The sample comprises fewer than 2,000,000 distinct CDR3 sequences, about 39% of which are singletons, and roughly 23% rests with the top ten. In germline, CDR1 is MRHNA, CDR2 SNTAGT. Trimming took 0 bases from V and 12 from J; bases not matched to a gene: 4. The length of the CDR3 is 15 residues.

The sequence was obtained from a human donor in good health. The sample was blood. The V gene is TRBV6-4, the J gene TRBJ2-1, with 14 bases lining up with TRBD2. Here the CDR3 reads CASSDSTSGGAWQFF. The CDR3 DNA is TGTGCCAGCAGTGACTCGACTAGCGGGGGGGCCTGGCAGTTCTTC.